The source of this T cell receptor (beta chain) is a study of human T cells and chemical hapten exposure. The CDR3 is made up of 16 amino acids. Germline CDR1 reads MDHEN; CDR2 reads SYDVKM. In the original processing: The median was roughly 100,000 TCRs per sample, ranging roughly 20,000 to 750,000. TCRdb called the RACE reads again in MiXCR, with one record for every CDR3 protein. TCRdb, not the authors, supplied the V and J calls. The sample holds fewer than 45,000 distinct CDR3 sequences; 9% to 15% are singletons and the top ten take roughly 2%. This clonotype was detected a few times. The junction does not match germline at one end; this may be a read error. As to time point: pre-sensitization, week 0. The treatment here: therapeutic diphenylcyclopropenone sensitization with weekly scalp DPC. The template was total RNA from unfractionated whole blood. Phlebotomy was performed prior to application of every patch test.

This chain connects TRBV28 to TRBJ2-6, with D maybe TRBD1 (6 bases). The receptor was derived from a woman between 40 and 55 years old with alopecia areata. Some clones in this sample may be carry-over from other donors' samples. The sequencing used whole blood, collected in connection with sensitization to the hapten diphenylcyclopropenone (DPC). The CDR3 spells CASRFQGSSGANVLTF. CDR3 bases: TGTGCCAGCCGTTTTCAGGGGTCCTCTGGGGCCAACGTCCTGACTTTC. The full variable domain, completed using reference TRBV28 and TRBJ2-6, is DVKVTQSSRYLVKRTGEKVFLECVQDMDHENMFWYRQDPGLGLRLIYFSYDVKMKEKGDIPEGYSVSREKKERFSLILESASTNQTSMYLCASRFQGSSGANVLTFGAGSRLTVL.